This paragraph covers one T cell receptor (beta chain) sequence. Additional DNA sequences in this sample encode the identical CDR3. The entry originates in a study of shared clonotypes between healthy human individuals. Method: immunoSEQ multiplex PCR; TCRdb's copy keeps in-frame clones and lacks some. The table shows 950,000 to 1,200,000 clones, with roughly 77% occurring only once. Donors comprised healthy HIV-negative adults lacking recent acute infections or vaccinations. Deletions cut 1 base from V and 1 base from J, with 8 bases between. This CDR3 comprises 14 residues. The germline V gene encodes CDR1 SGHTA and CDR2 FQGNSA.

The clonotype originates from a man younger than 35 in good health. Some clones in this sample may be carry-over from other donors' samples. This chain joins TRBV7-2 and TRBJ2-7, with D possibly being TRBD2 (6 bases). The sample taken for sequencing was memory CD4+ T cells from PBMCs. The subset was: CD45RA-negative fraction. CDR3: CASSLDGSSYEQYF. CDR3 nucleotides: TGTGCCAGCAGCTTAGACGGGAGTTCCTACGAGCAGTACTTC.